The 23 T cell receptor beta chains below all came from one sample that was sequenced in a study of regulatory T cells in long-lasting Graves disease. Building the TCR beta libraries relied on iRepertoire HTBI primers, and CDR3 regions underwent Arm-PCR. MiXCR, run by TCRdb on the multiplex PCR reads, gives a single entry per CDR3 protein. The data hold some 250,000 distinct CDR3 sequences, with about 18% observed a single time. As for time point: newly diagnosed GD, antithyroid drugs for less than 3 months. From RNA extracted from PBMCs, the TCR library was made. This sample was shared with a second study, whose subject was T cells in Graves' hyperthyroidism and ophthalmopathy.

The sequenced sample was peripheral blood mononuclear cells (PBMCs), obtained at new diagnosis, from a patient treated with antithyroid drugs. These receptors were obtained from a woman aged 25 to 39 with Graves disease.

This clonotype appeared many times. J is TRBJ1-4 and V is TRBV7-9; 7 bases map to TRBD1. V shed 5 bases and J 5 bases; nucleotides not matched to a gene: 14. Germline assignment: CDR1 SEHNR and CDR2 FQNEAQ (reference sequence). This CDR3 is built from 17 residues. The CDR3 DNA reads TGTGCCAGCAGCGCGCGACAGGGTTTAGGCCCGAATGAAAAACTGTTTTTT. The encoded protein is CASSARQGLGPNEKLFF.

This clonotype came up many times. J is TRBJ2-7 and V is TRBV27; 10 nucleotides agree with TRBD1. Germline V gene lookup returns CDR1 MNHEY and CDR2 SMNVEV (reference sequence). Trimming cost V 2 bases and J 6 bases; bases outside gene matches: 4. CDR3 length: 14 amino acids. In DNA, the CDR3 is TGTGCCAGCAGTTTAGACAGGGGGCCGCGCGAGCAGTACTTC. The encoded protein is CASSLDRGPREQYF.

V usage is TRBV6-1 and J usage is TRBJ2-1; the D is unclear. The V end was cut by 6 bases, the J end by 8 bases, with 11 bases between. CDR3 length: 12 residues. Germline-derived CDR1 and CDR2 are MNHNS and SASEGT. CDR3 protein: CASRGSAYEQFF. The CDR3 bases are TGTGCCAGCAGAGGAAGCGCATATGAGCAGTTCTTC.

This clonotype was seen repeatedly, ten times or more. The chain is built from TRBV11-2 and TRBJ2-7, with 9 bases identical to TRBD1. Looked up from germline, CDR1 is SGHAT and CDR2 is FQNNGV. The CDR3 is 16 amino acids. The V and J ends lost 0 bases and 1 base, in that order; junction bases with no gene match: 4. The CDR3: CASSLDGDRGSYEQYF. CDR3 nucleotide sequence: TGTGCCAGCAGCTTAGATGGAGACAGGGGGTCCTACGAGCAGTACTTC.

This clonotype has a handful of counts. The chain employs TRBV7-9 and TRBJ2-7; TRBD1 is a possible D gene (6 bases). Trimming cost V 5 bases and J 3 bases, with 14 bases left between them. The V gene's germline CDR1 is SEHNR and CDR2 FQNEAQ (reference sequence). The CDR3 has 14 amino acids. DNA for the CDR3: TGTGCCAGCAGCCCACGCGAACAGGGCTACGAGCAGTACTTC. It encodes CASSPREQGYEQYF. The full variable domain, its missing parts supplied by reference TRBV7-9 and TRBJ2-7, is DTGVSQNPRHKITKRGQNVTFRCDPISEHNRLYWYRQTLGQGPEFLTYFQNEAQLEKSRLLSDRFSAERPKGSFSTLEIQRTEQGDSAMYLCASSPREQGYEQYFGPGTRLTVT.

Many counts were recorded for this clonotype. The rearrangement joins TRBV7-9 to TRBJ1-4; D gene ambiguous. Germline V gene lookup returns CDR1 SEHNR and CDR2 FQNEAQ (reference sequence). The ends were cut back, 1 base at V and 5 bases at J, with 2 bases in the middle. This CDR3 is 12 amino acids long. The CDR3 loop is CASSLENEKLFF. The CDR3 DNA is TGTGCCAGCAGCTTAGAGAATGAAAAACTGTTTTTT.

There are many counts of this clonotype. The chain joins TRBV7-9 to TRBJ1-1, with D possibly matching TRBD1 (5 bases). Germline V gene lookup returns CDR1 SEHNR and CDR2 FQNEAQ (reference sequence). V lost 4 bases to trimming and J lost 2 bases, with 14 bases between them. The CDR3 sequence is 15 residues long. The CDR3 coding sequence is TGTGCCAGCAGCTCCCGGGACCTATCTAACACTGAAGCTTTCTTT. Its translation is CASSSRDLSNTEAFF. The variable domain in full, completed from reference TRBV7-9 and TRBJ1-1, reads DTGVSQNPRHKITKRGQNVTFRCDPISEHNRLYWYRQTLGQGPEFLTYFQNEAQLEKSRLLSDRFSAERPKGSFSTLEIQRTEQGDSAMYLCASSSRDLSNTEAFFGQGTRLTVV.

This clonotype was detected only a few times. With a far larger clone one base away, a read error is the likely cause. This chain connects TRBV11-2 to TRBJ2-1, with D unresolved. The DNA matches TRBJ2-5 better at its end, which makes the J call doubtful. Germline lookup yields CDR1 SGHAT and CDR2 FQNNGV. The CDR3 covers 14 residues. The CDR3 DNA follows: TGTGCCAGCAGCTACCCACAGACCCACGAGACCCAGTACTTC. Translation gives CASSYPQTHETQYF.

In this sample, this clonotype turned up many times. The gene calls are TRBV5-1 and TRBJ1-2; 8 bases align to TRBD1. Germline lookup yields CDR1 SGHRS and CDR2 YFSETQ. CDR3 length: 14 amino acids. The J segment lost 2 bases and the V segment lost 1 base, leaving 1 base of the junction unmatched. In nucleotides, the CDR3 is TGCGCCAGCAGCTTGTGGACAGGGAACTATGGCTACACCTTC. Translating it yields CASSLWTGNYGYTF.

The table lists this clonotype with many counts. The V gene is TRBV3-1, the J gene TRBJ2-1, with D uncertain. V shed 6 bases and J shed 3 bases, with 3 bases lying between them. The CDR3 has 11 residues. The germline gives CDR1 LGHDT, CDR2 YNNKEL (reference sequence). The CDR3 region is CASRDYNEQFF. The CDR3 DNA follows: TGTGCCAGCAGGGACTACAATGAGCAGTTCTTC.

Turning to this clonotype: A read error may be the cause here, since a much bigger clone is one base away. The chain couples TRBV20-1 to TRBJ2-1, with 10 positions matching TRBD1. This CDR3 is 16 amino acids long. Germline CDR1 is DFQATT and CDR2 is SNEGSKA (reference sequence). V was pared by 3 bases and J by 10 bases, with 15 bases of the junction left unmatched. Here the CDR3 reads CSASQNPGQGRYEQFF. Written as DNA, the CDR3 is TGCAGTGCTAGCCAGAACCCGGGACAGGGGCGGTACGAGCAGTTCTTC.

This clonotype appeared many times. The CDR3: CASRDSGADSYEQYF. The DNA of the CDR3 is TGTGCCAGCAGAGATAGCGGGGCTGACTCCTACGAGCAGTACTTC. This chain links TRBV6-2 or TRBV6-3 with TRBJ2-7; TRBD2 matches 8 bases. The germline CDR1 and CDR2 sequences are MNHEY and SVGEGT. There are 15 residues in the CDR3. J was trimmed by 0 bases and V by 6 bases; bases with no gene match: 7.

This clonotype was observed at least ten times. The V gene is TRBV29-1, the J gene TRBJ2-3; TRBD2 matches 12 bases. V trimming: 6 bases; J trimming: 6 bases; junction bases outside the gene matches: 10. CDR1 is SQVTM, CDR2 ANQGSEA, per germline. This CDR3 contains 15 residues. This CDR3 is CSVTPSGGAMDTQYF. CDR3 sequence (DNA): TGCAGCGTGACACCTAGCGGGGGGGCGATGGATACGCAGTATTTT.

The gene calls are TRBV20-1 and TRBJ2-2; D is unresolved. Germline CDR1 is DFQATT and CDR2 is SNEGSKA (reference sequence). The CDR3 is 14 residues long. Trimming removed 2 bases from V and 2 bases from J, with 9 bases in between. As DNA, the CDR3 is TGCAGTGCTAGATCACTTATAAACACCGGGGAGCTGTTTTTT. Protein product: CSARSLINTGELFF.

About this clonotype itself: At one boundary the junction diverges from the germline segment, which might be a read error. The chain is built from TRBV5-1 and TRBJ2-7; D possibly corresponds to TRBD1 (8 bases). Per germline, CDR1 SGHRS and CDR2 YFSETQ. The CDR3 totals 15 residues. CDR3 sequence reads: CASSETGGDIYKQYF. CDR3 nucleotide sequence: TGCGCCAGCAGCGAAACAGGGGGGGATATCTACAAGCAGTACTTC.

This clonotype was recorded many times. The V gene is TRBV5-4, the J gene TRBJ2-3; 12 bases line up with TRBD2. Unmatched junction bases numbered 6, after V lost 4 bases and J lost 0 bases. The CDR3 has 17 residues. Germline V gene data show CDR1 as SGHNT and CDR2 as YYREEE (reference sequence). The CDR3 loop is CASSQGLAGVSTDTQYF. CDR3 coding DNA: TGTGCCAGCAGCCAGGGACTAGCGGGCGTGAGCACAGATACGCAGTATTTT. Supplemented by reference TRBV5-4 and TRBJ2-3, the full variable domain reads ETGVTQSPTHLIKTRGQQVTLRCSSQSGHNTVSWYQQALGQGPQFIFQYYREEENGRGNFPPRFSGLQFPNYSSELNVNALELDDSALYLCASSQGLAGVSTDTQYFGPGTRLTVL.

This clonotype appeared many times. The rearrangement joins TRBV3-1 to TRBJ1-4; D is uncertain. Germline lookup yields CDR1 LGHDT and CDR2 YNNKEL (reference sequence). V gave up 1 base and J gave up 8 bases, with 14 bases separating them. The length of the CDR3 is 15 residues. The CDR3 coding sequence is TGTGCCAGCAGCCAAGTGTGGTCTTTGGGCGAAAAACTGTTTTTT. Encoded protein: CASSQVWSLGEKLFF.

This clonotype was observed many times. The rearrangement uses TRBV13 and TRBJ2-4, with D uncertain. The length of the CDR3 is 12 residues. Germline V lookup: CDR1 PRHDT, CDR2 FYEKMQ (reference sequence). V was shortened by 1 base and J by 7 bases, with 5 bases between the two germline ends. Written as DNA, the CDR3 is TGTGCCAGCAGCTTAGTCTCGAACATTCAGTACTTC. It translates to CASSLVSNIQYF.

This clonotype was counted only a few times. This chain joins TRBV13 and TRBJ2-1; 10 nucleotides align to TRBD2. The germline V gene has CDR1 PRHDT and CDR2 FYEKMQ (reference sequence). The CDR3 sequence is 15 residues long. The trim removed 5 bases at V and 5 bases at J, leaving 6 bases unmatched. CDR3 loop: CASSDPSGGHNEQFF. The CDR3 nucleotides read TGTGCCAGCAGCGACCCTAGCGGGGGCCACAATGAGCAGTTCTTC.

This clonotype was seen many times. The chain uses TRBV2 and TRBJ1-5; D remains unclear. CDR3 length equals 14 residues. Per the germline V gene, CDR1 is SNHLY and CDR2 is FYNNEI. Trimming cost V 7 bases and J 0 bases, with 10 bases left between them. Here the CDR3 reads CASNSRSSNQPQHF. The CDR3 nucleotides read TGTGCCAGCAATTCCAGGTCTAGCAATCAGCCCCAGCATTTT.

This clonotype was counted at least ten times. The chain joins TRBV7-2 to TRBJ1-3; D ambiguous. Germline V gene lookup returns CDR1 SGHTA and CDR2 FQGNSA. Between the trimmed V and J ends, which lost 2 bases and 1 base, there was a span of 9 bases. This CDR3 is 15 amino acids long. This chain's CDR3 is CASSLMGSSGNTIYF. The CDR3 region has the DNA TGTGCCAGCAGCTTAATGGGGAGTTCTGGAAACACCATATATTTT.

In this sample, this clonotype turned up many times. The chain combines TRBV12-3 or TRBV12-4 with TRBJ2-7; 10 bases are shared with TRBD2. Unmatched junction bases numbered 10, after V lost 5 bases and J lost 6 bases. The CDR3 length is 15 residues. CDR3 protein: CASSGGTSVGGEQYF. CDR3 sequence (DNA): TGTGCCAGCAGTGGCGGGACTAGCGTTGGGGGCGAGCAGTACTTC.

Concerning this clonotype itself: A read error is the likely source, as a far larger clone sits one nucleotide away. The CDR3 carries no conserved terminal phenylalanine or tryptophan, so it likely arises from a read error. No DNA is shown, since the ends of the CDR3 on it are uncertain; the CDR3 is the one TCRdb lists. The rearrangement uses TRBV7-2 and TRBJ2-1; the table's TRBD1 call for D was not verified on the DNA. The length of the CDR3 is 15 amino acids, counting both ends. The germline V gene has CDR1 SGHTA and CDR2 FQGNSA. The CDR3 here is CASSLDGGRPDTQYL.